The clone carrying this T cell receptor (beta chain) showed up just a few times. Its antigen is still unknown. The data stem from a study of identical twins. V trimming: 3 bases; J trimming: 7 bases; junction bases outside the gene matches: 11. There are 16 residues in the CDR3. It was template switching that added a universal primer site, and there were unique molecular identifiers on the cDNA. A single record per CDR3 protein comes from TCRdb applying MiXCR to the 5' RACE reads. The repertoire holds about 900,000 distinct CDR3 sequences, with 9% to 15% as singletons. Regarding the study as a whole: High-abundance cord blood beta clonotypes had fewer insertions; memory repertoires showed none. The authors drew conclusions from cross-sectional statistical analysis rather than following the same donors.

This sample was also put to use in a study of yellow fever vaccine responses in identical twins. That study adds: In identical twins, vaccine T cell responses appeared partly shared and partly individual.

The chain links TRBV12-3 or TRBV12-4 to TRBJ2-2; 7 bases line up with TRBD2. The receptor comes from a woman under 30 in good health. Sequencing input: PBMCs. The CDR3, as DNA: TGTGCCAGCAGTTTCCCCCCAGCGGGGATTCACGGGGAGCTGTTTTTT. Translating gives CASSFPPAGIHGELFF.